These T cell receptor beta chains were read from a single sample in a study of T-cell memory formation after mild COVID-19. MiXCR was run by TCRdb on the 5' RACE reads, yielding one entry per CDR3 protein. The sample carries around 130,000 distinct CDR3 sequences, less than 6.5% recorded once. Specimen: PBMCs or a T cell subset sorted from them (not recorded which). The source of these receptors is an adult woman who had mild COVID-19 (a few samples of this study predate the infection). Cell type and time point are not known. CDR3s include the opening cysteine and the closing phenylalanine or tryptophan. A D gene is named only where the DNA matches it firmly. The size of a clone is reported for some rows only, either as once, few or many, or as a class for expanded clones.

V	size	length	J	D	CDR3	DNA
TRBV7-2	many	15	TRBJ2-1	NA	CASSSDWSSYNEQFF	TGTGCCAGCAGTTCTGACTGGAGCTCCTACAATGAGCAGTTCTTC
TRBV18	many	14	TRBJ2-3	NA	CASSPRRPTDTQYF	TGTGCCAGCTCACCTAGACGGCCCACAGATACGCAGTATTTT
TRBV12-3/TRBV12-4	few	16	TRBJ2-2	NA	CASSKQVPANTGELFF	TGTGCCAGCAGCAAACAGGTTCCCGCGAACACCGGGGAGCTGTTTTTT
TRBV24-1	NA	14	TRBJ2-2	NA	CATSRGLNTGELFF	TGTGCCACCTCCCGCGGCTTGAACACCGGGGAGCTGTTTTTT
TRBV12-3/TRBV12-4	few	15	TRBJ1-2	NA	CASSLEPTGSYGYTF	TGTGCCAGCAGTTTAGAGCCGACAGGATCCTATGGCTACACCTTC
TRBV7-2	NA	13	TRBJ1-2	TRBD1	CASSPKGARGYTF	TGTGCCAGCAGCCCAAAGGGGGCGCGGGGCTACACCTTC
TRBV7-2	NA	14	TRBJ1-2	NA	CASSLLGLVGGYTF	TGTGCCAGCAGCCTCCTGGGTCTGGTCGGCGGCTACACCTTC
TRBV6-1	NA	17	TRBJ2-5	NA	CASSSWGGAGGVKTQYF	TGTGCCAGCAGTTCCTGGGGAGGGGCAGGGGGAGTAAAGACCCAGTACTTC
TRBV6-6	few	14	TRBJ2-7	TRBD1	CASAGTAASYEQYF	TGTGCCAGCGCTGGGACAGCAGCCTCCTACGAGCAGTACTTC
TRBV7-9	few	14	TRBJ1-5	TRBD1	CASSLAGGAQPQHF	TGTGCCAGCAGCTTAGCAGGGGGCGCCCAGCCCCAGCATTTT
TRBV4-2	medium-sized	16	TRBJ2-2	NA	CASSQEFPPYDGELFF	TGTGCCAGCAGCCAAGAATTCCCCCCATATGACGGGGAGCTGTTTTTT
TRBV20-1	medium-sized	14	TRBJ2-7	TRBD2	CSARDTGGPGEQYF	TGCAGTGCTAGAGATACGGGGGGGCCGGGAGAGCAGTACTTC
TRBV6-6	NA	12	TRBJ2-7	TRBD1	CASSPTGNEQYF	TGTGCCAGCAGTCCGACAGGGAACGAGCAGTACTTC
TRBV6-1	many	15	TRBJ2-7	TRBD1	CASSESMNRGYEQYF	TGTGCCAGCAGTGAAAGTATGAACAGGGGGTACGAGCAGTACTTC
TRBV11-1	many	11	TRBJ2-1	NA	CASSLIDEQFF	TGTGCCAGCAGCTTAATCGATGAGCAGTTCTTC
TRBV4-1	NA	22	TRBJ2-1	TRBD2	CASSQRRLWNSPGGTGDNEQFF	TGCGCCAGCAGCCAAAGGAGATTATGGAATAGTCCGGGGGGGACCGGGGACAATGAGCAGTTCTTC